Included here is one T cell receptor beta chain sequence, with context. The sample holds a few counts of this clone. There is no known antigen for this receptor. Per-nucleotide qualities are absent, and no much larger clonotype sits a single base away. According to the germline V gene, CDR1 reads MGHRA and CDR2 reads YSYEKL. For this chain, trimming is 1 base at the V end and 11 bases at the J end, and the number of junction bases without a gene match is 3. The CDR3 spans 14 residues, from the cysteine through the phenylalanine. The entry retains the CDR3 DNA only, 42 bases that are in frame from base 1. The sample originates from a study of cytomegalovirus exposure and HLA in healthy donors (dated by TCRdb to 2015 to 2018). Concerning the study at large: An earlier analysis of roughly 610 of the donors reported about 300 Gb of sequence data and 117 million unique TCR beta sequences obtained from about 179 million T cells. Roughly 300 gigabases of sequencing data and 75 million to 85 million unique TCR sequences made up an early release that covered 500 to 700 HLA-typed donors. The genetic ancestry cluster associated with self-reported Caucasian donors included over 65% of the roughly 400 genotyped donors. The study aimed to test whether signatures of past pathogen exposure could be identified by cataloging public T cell receptors. The T cell repertoires of 666 subjects were profiled by immunosequencing and related to cytomegalovirus serostatus. In addition to the first cohort of 650 to 800 subjects, a separate validation cohort of 100 to 150 different subjects was used. To predict cytomegalovirus infection status, the study combined high-throughput TCR immunosequencing, statistical association of individual TCRs with disease status, and machine learning. In a later analysis, previously published TCR beta repertoires from about 640 donors were re-analyzed and high-resolution HLA genotyping was added so that TCR occurrence patterns could be studied. In the later analysis, no new phenotypic data were used to find candidate immune exposures; instead, reliance was placed on TCR beta sequences and their occurrence across donors. An earlier analysis of some 500 of the donors used high-throughput TCR beta sequencing to judge whether each TCR beta V gene segment behaved as functional or pseudogenic. Donor age, sex, ethnicity and CMV serostatus were compiled alongside the repertoire data. In a later genetic analysis, genome-wide SNP genotypes for about 55% of the 666 donors were used, and that subset was treated as a discovery cohort. Every repertoire in the discovery cohort had been generated on one and the same sequencing platform. HLA typing included class I and class II loci at four-digit resolution. Typing coverage varied by locus: about 629-640 donors for A, B, C, DRB1 and DQB1; some 520 for DQA1; more than 600 for DPA1; approximately 470 for DPB1. Four to six DR-DQ haplotypes were handled as single units for association and clustering, since linkage in the cohort was strong. Across 398 genotyped donors of the cohort, an average of about 200,000 unique TCR beta nucleotide sequences per donor were sequenced, and approximately 19% of those sequences were non-productive.

Beyond this particular receptor, the publication reports: An association between a missense DCLRE1C variant and V-gene and J-gene trimming of TCR beta chains was found in a later genetic analysis and replicated in an independent cohort. In vitro tests confirmed that three of the cytomegalovirus-associated TCR beta chains recognize cytomegalovirus antigens. Because HLA typing was unavailable for some donors at each locus, only the typed subset was used in association tests. In an earlier analysis of a few hundred of the donors, most TCR beta V segments were observed in productive rearrangements about 87% or about 30% of the time, broadly matching IMGT annotations. Correlated functional status among segregating V segments might be attributable to linkage disequilibrium, but an unknown experimental factor could not be ruled out. CMV serostatus was the only immune exposure information available for the cohort. Most CMV-associated TCR beta chains appeared to be HLA-restricted in a later analysis, and the HLA associations seemed to be driven largely by CMV exposure. Several of the top co-occurrence clusters appeared to be linked to parvovirus B19, influenza, CMV and Epstein-Barr virus, according to a later analysis. Sequencing depth was assumed to be roughly uniform across donors in the presence/absence analyses, though that assumption may not hold. Because counts were too low, about 15 rarely observed V segments, including chromosome 9 orphons, were left out of the earlier analysis of 587 of the donors. A later analysis found that TCR association rates varied across HLA loci, with DRB1 alleles showing the most associated TCRs and HLA-C alleles the fewest. A later analysis found that HLA-associated TCR beta chains were more clonally expanded and had lower generation probabilities than equally common non-associated chains. The study listed 164 TCR beta chains as associated with cytomegalovirus. The authors suggested that the approach could potentially be extended to other disease states and immunological phenotypes. The classifier was reported to diagnose cytomegalovirus status with high specificity and sensitivity in both the original and validation cohorts. Assigning TCR associations to individual alleles was difficult when HLA alleles, especially DR and DQ, strongly co-occurred. A further reported finding was that TCR beta sequences accurately predicted the HLA-A and HLA-B alleles for most subjects in the first cohort. In this cohort, only TCR beta chains were sequenced, and detectable features were limited by the absence of alpha or paired-chain data. While some public TCRs were present in many individuals, most TCR sequences turned up only very rarely across donors. Some IMGT-functional V segments, including TRBV6-2 and TRBV6-3, could not be distinguished by the 87-base-pair reads and were therefore excluded. In a later genetic analysis, fewer N-insertions in productive TCRs were reported among donors in an Asian-associated ancestry cluster than the approximately 670-donor mean. The sequencing pipeline was judged likely to have produced a cluster of highly shared sequence variants as a technical artifact. At a false discovery rate of 0.05, a later analysis linked about 17,000 TCR beta sequences to specific HLA alleles.

Library preparation was by the immunoSEQ multiplex PCR assay. For the multiplex PCR, a mixture combining 60 forward primers for TCR Vbeta segments and 13 reverse primers for TCR Jbeta segments was used. Amplification of the CDR3 region of rearranged TCR beta genes was performed with a multiplex PCR assay on genomic DNA. The Illumina HiSeq System was used to sequence the amplified TCR beta libraries as 87-base-pair reads. As for the original processing: A later analysis tallied about 77 million unique TCR beta chains across the 666 repertoires, and some 12 million of those chains were shared by two or more donors. A nearest-neighbor algorithm error-corrected the raw reads and collapsed the reads into unique sequences, merging closely related sequences to remove PCR and sequencing errors. V, D and J gene segments were assigned by aligning CDR3 sequences to IMGT reference sequences. For a sequence to be retained, at least a six-nucleotide match to both a V gene segment and a J gene segment was required. A rearrangement counted as productive if the CDR3 had no stop codons and remained in frame with V and J, and every other rearrangement counted as non-productive. Following IMGT convention, CDR3 was defined as the stretch from the second conserved V-encoded cysteine up to the conserved J-encoded phenylalanine. Sequences without an unambiguous match to a single V gene segment were excluded from the earlier analysis of about 630 of the donors. An earlier analysis of a few hundred of the donors called V segments functional above 56.7% productive rearrangements and segregating when the between-donor standard deviation exceeded 5%. To diagnose cytomegalovirus status from the catalog of TCR beta chain sequences, a statistical classification framework was built. In a later analysis, V and J genes were assigned by comparing TCR nucleotide sequences against IMGT/GENE-DB human TR gene sequences. A later analysis assigned CDR3 sequences and most-parsimonious VDJ recombination scenarios with the TCRdist pipeline. In a later analysis, each TCR beta chain was defined by its CDR3 amino acid sequence together with its V-gene family, and reads lacking a unique V-gene family were excluded. To address suspected cross-contamination and a sequencing artifact, a later analysis removed approximately 600 highly shared, low-generation-probability nucleotide sequences. For each public chain, a later analysis derived a clonal expansion index from normalized ranks of inferred template counts within each repertoire. A later analysis computed generation probabilities with a VDJ recombination model fitted to out-of-frame rearrangements, and checked the results against IGoR. In a later analysis, hypergeometric tests were used to score TCR-TCR, TCR-HLA and TCR-CMV co-occurrence, with a repertoire-size bias correction applied to TCR pairs. A later analysis estimated false discovery rates by permuting HLA or CMV assignments 20 times. In a later analysis, co-occurring TCRs were grouped with DBSCAN, and TCRdist sequence similarity was added when clustering was performed within HLA-allele-positive subsets. For co-occurrence clustering, repertoires with fewer than 30,000 or more than 120,000 public chains were excluded, along with several repertoires with anomalous nucleotide sharing. TCRdb holds this immuneACCESS table with in-frame rearrangements only. Some clones are missing; in checked studies, unresolved V genes explain under half, and the rest has no known cause. That table gives V, J and clone size, and the DNA gave D and trimming. The table for this sample lists some 140,000 clones; 8.9% of them were counted only once. Roughly 7% of the sample goes to the ten largest clones.

In total, 630 or so healthy bone marrow donors made up the cohort. At the time of sampling, all cohort members were nominally healthy, though unrecorded immune exposures were likely present. The donor tested CMV seropositive and was one of the 289 seropositive cohort members. Each donor provided a peripheral blood sample, and peripheral blood mononuclear cells were used for TCR beta sequencing. The Qiagen DNeasy Blood Extraction Kit was used to extract genomic DNA from the blood cell samples. The clonotype was recovered from a woman in her forties in good health and CMV-seropositive. The source material was PBMCs. Recombination joined TRBV4-1 with TRBJ1-6; a stretch of 9 junction bases matches TRBD1. DNA sequence: TGCGCCAGCAGCCAAGCCGGGACAGGGACACCCCTCCACTTT. Translated, this gives CASSQAGTGTPLHF.